Shown below are 20 T cell receptor beta chains from a single sample sequenced in a study of post-analysis software for immune sequencing data. Notes on the study in general: In patients, TRBV5-6, TRBV5-1 and TRBV20-1 belonged to roughly 5 TRBV segments found more frequently than in controls.

No cognate antigen is known for these TCRs. Unique molecular identifiers had been added to the TCR beta cDNA libraries. TCRdb analysed the PCR reads with MiXCR anew, one entry per CDR3 protein. The top ten clones hold under 7% of a sample with more than 500,000 distinct CDR3 sequences, 30% to 40% of them seen once. The source material was blood. These receptors all come from a girl aged 2-17 years with multiple sclerosis.

The chain couples TRBV20-1 to TRBJ2-1, with TRBD2 matching 13 bases. This CDR3 is 23 amino acids long. In germline, CDR1 is DFQATT, CDR2 SNEGSKA (reference sequence). V dropped 5 bases and J dropped 3; count of bases not matched to a gene: 28. CDR3 bases: TGCAGTGCTTCCACAACTAGCGGGGGGGCCCTCGAGGAAGTAGTGTGGGGCTACAATGAGCAGTTCTTC. The encoded protein is CSASTTSGGALEEVVWGYNEQFF.

The chain carries TRBV11-2 and TRBJ1-2; 7 nucleotides agree with TRBD1. Trimming removed 6 bases from V and 5 bases from J; junction bases left unmatched: 6. This CDR3 region has 13 residues. Germline assignment: CDR1 SGHAT and CDR2 FQNNGV. This CDR3 reads CASRRQGSYGYTF. Here the CDR3 DNA reads TGTGCCAGCAGACGACAGGGTAGTTATGGCTACACCTTC.

The chain links TRBV12-3 or TRBV12-4 to TRBJ2-3, with 9 bases that match TRBD1. The CDR3 contains 16 residues. V lost 2 bases to trimming and J lost 3 bases; unmatched junction nucleotides: 6. Here the CDR3 DNA reads TGTGCCAGCAGTTTATTACAGGGGGCTCGTACAGATACGCAGTATTTT. It encodes CASSLLQGARTDTQYF.

The V gene is TRBV5-5, the J gene TRBJ1-5, with D possibly matching TRBD1 (5 bases). This CDR3 region has 17 residues. Germline V gene sequence: CDR1 SGHKS, CDR2 YYEKEE (reference sequence). Trimming removed 4 bases from V and 2 bases from J, with 19 bases in between. The DNA for the CDR3 is TGTGCCAGCAGCCCCGACGCTCGGGGCTCGCGCAATCAGCCCCAGCATTTT. Residues: CASSPDARGSRNQPQHF.

The chain joins TRBV3-1 to TRBJ2-3; D is uncertain. The CDR3 covers 14 residues. The V and J ends lost 1 base and 7 bases respectively, with 12 bases between them. Germline V lookup: CDR1 LGHDT, CDR2 YNNKEL (reference sequence). CDR3 amino acids: CASSQGTFANTQYF. The CDR3 DNA is TGTGCCAGCAGCCAAGGTACCTTCGCAAATACGCAGTATTTT.

This chain connects TRBV6-5 to TRBJ1-2; D might be TRBD1 (5 bases). This CDR3 is 12 amino acids long. V lost 7 bases, J lost 3 bases, and 9 bases lay in between. The germline V gene encodes CDR1 MNHEY and CDR2 SVGAGI. The CDR3 here is CASKRDDYGYTF. CDR3 coding DNA: TGTGCCAGCAAGAGGGACGACTATGGCTACACCTTC.

V gene TRBV12-3 or TRBV12-4 combines with J gene TRBJ2-4; D remains unclear. The CDR3 totals 14 residues. Trimming left V 5 bases short and J 1 base short, with 9 bases between. The CDR3 loop reads CASSAWAAKNIQYF. As DNA, the CDR3 is TGTGCCAGCAGTGCTTGGGCCGCCAAAAACATTCAGTACTTC.

This clonotype turned up a few times. This rearrangement joins TRBV7-2 to TRBJ1-2; tentatively, D is TRBD1 (6 bases). V gave up 2 bases and J gave up 5 bases, with 9 bases separating them. This CDR3 has 13 amino acids. Germline loops: CDR1 SGHTA, CDR2 FQGNSA. This CDR3 is CASSLRTVYGYTF. The CDR3 DNA follows: TGTGCCAGCAGCTTAAGGACAGTATATGGCTACACCTTC.

CDR3 loop: CASSLRSIGEKLFF. CDR3 bases: TGTGCCAGCAGTTTACGGTCCATCGGGGAAAAACTGTTTTTT. The gene calls are TRBV12-3 or TRBV12-4 and TRBJ1-4; no definite D call. CDR3 length equals 14 residues. V dropped 2 bases and J dropped 8 bases, with 12 bases sitting between them.

This clonotype was counted a few times. V usage is TRBV18 and J usage is TRBJ1-2; D remains unclear. The V and J ends lost 5 bases and 0 bases respectively, with 10 bases between them. CDR1 and CDR2 from the germline V gene are KGHSH and LQKENI. This CDR3 has 14 residues. The CDR3 here is CASSFADPNYGYTF. DNA of the CDR3: TGTGCCAGCTCATTTGCAGACCCTAACTATGGCTACACCTTC.

The gene calls are TRBV5-1 and TRBJ2-7; 7 bases fit TRBD1. The CDR3 has 16 amino acids. With 0 bases clipped from V and 2 bases from J, the junction kept 8 bases outside the gene matches. CDR1 and CDR2 (germline): SGHRS, YFSETQ. CDR3 sequence (DNA): TGCGCCAGCAGCTTGGGTTGGGACAGAAGAACCTACGAGCAGTACTTC. This sequence encodes CASSLGWDRRTYEQYF.

The chain is built from TRBV20-1 and TRBJ2-5; no firm D call. Trimming stripped 6 bases from V and 5 bases from J, with 13 bases between. The germline CDR1 and CDR2 sequences are DFQATT and SNEGSKA (reference sequence). This CDR3 has 12 residues. For the CDR3, the DNA is TGCAGTGCCGCCCCACTCCGGGAGACCCAGTACTTC. It encodes CSAAPLRETQYF.

The chain carries TRBV5-1 and TRBJ2-7; 8 nucleotides align to TRBD1. The length of the CDR3 is 15 residues. The V and J ends lost 4 bases and 0 bases, in that order; junction bases with no gene match: 6. Germline lookup yields CDR1 SGHRS and CDR2 YFSETQ. CDR3 region: CASSNTGGSSYEQYF. In DNA form, the CDR3 reads TGCGCCAGCAGCAACACAGGGGGGAGCTCCTACGAGCAGTACTTC.

The sample holds a few counts of this clonotype. The V and J genes are TRBV10-3 and TRBJ2-5; D possibly corresponds to TRBD2 (5 bases). The germline gives CDR1 ENHRY, CDR2 SYGVKD. The CDR3 is 13 residues long. The ends were cut back, 5 bases at V and 5 bases at J, with 12 bases in the middle. Here the CDR3 DNA reads TGTGCCATCAGTCCGTCGGGGTCGGAGACCCAGTACTTC. Translating gives CAISPSGSETQYF.

The chain carries TRBV7-9 and TRBJ1-2; D possibly corresponds to TRBD1 (5 bases). Trimming pared 1 base from V and 11 bases from J, leaving 8 bases between. This CDR3 contains 11 residues. CDR1 SEHNR and CDR2 FQNEAQ come from the germline V gene (reference sequence). In nucleotides, the CDR3 is TGTGCCAGCAGCTTAGATAGGGGTTACACCTTC. The encoded protein is CASSLDRGYTF. Supplemented by reference TRBV7-9 and TRBJ1-2, the full variable domain reads DTGVSQNPRHKITKRGQNVTFRCDPISEHNRLYWYRQTLGQGPEFLTYFQNEAQLEKSRLLSDRFSAERPKGSFSTLEIQRTEQGDSAMYLCASSLDRGYTFGSGTRLTVV.

This clonotype came up a few times. The V gene is TRBV4-2, the J gene TRBJ2-3; possible D gene TRBD2, 5 bases. CDR3 length: 18 residues. V gave up 0 bases and J gave up 2 bases, with 18 bases separating them. Germline loops: CDR1 LGHNA, CDR2 YNFKEQ. CDR3 bases: TGTGCCAGCAGCCAAGACGGTACGGGGAAGCGATTCACAGATACGCAGTATTTT. This encodes CASSQDGTGKRFTDTQYF.

The J gene is TRBJ2-1, the V gene TRBV12-3 or TRBV12-4; no firm D call. The CDR3 has 14 amino acids. The ends were cut back, 5 bases at V and 2 bases at J, with 10 bases in the middle. CDR3 nucleotides: TGTGCCAGCAGTCCCCGGGCAGCCTACAATGAGCAGTTCTTC. Encoded protein: CASSPRAAYNEQFF.

The gene calls are TRBV12-3 or TRBV12-4 and TRBJ1-1, with D unclear. The CDR3 spans 14 residues. Trimming took off 3 bases at V and 2 bases at J, with 10 bases between the two ends. The CDR3 sequence: CASSFRIPNTEAFF. The CDR3 DNA sequence: TGTGCCAGCAGTTTCCGAATTCCCAACACTGAAGCTTTCTTT.

A few counts support this clonotype. The V call is TRBV20-1, the J call TRBJ2-1, with a weak D call TRBD1 (6 bases). Germline CDR1 and CDR2: DFQATT and SNEGSKA (reference sequence). The CDR3 spans 11 residues. The ends were cut back, 6 bases at V and 6 bases at J, with 9 bases in the middle. The CDR3 sequence is CSARQVNEQFF. The CDR3 DNA reads as TGCAGTGCCCGACAGGTCAATGAGCAGTTCTTC.

The rearrangement joins TRBV5-1 to TRBJ2-7, with D perhaps TRBD2 (6 bases). Germline CDR1 is SGHRS and CDR2 is YFSETQ. V lost 2 bases and J 3 bases, leaving 15 bases between the germline ends. The CDR3 sequence is 15 residues long. The CDR3 nucleotides are TGCGCCAGCAGCTTCGGGAGAGCGGCGAACTACGAGCAGTACTTC. Protein product: CASSFGRAANYEQYF.